Below, one T cell receptor (beta chain) is given with its context. This entry comes from a study of blood T cell repertoires in COVID-19. The overall study: Italy, Spain and the United States were the sources of the convalescent and acute COVID-19 samples. PBMCs, B-cell-depleted T cells, or T cells were the source of the cDNA or gDNA that made up the material.

Under the authors' procedure: It was from reference gene primer amplification that nucleated cell counts were estimated. Clones were sequenced by immunoSEQ multiplex PCR, and TCRdb holds only the in-frame ones, with some missing. V, J and clone size reflect that table, while D and trimming were determined from the DNA. The data hold 200,000 or so clones, with roughly 90% observed a single time. This CDR3 comprises 13 residues. Trimming took 10 bases from V and 2 from J, leaving 14 bases between them. Germline V lookup: CDR1 MNHEY, CDR2 SVGAGI. This clonotype was sampled from a woman in her fifties or sixties with acute or convalescent COVID-19. Input material: peripheral blood. The chain employs TRBV6-5 and TRBJ1-1; the D is unclear. CDR3 sequence: CATSRRGNTEAFF. CDR3 DNA sequence: TGTGCCACCTCGCGACGGGGAAACACTGAAGCTTTCTTT.